These T cell receptor beta chains were read from a single sample in a study of graft-versus-host responses after intestinal transplantation. No antigen has been identified for these receptors. Only in-frame clones appear in the TCRdb table, and some are missing; sequencing was by immunoSEQ multiplex PCR. There are about 31,000 clones in the sample; about 86% occur only once, and 15% to 20% lies in the top ten. The sequencing here drew on unstimulated CD8+ T cells sorted from spleen or lymph node cells, taken before intestinal transplant. The source of these receptors is a human donor who received an intestinal transplant. Each CDR3 is given with its conserved first and last residue. The D gene is left open where the match is weak. Rows give clone size only sometimes, using once, few, many, or a class for an expanded clone.

d_gene	j_gene	v_gene	abundance	CDR3nt	CDR3aa
TRBD1	TRBJ2-1	TRBV10-1	NA	TGCGCCAGCAGTCTAGCAGGGGGAGATGAGCAGTTCTTC	CASSLAGGDEQFF
NA	TRBJ1-2	TRBV7-8	medium-sized	TGTGCCAGCACCCCGGGGGGATATGGCTACACCTTC	CASTPGGYGYTF
TRBD1	TRBJ2-5	TRBV18	NA	TGTGCCAGCTCACGACTACAGGGGGCCGAGACCCAGTACTTC	CASSRLQGAETQYF
NA	TRBJ2-1	TRBV28	NA	TGTGCCAGCAGTTGGGACACGTACAATGAGCAGTTCTTC	CASSWDTYNEQFF
NA	TRBJ1-3	TRBV28	NA	TGTGCCAGCAGTGCGCAACAGGGTCTCGGGTCTGGAAACACCATATATTTT	CASSAQQGLGSGNTIYF
NA	TRBJ2-3	TRBV21-1	NA	TGTGCCAGCAGCAACGGCGGGCGGTACACAGATACGCAGTATTTT	CASSNGGRYTDTQYF
TRBD2	TRBJ2-7	TRBV14	NA	TGTGCCAGCAGCCAAGGCCTAGCGGGAATATACGAGCAGTACTTC	CASSQGLAGIYEQYF
NA	TRBJ1-1	TRBV5-1	once	TGCGCCAGCAGCTTGGTCGTCGGCACTGAAGCTTTCTTT	CASSLVVGTEAFF
TRBD1	TRBJ2-7	TRBV7-9	once	TGTGCCAGCAGCTGGGACAGGGGCCCCTACGAGCAGTACTTC	CASSWDRGPYEQYF
TRBD2	TRBJ2-7	TRBV4-2	NA	TGTGCCAGCAGCCAAGATCGCGGGAGTAGAGGCTACGAGCAGTACTTC	CASSQDRGSRGYEQYF
TRBD1	TRBJ2-7	TRBV30	NA	TGTGCCTGGAGTAGATCCGAGACAGGGTCCAACGAGCAGTACTTC	CAWSRSETGSNEQYF
NA	TRBJ1-5	TRBV28	NA	TGTGCCAGCAGTTTAAACAGGGTGAATCAGCCCCAGCATTTT	CASSLNRVNQPQHF
NA	TRBJ2-5	TRBV7-9	NA	TGTGCCAGCAGCTTAGGTGTCAGTAAAGAGACCCAGTACTTC	CASSLGVSKETQYF
NA	TRBJ2-7	TRBV27	NA	TGTGCCAGCAGTACCTACCCAGGGTACCACGAGCAGTACTTC	CASSTYPGYHEQYF
NA	TRBJ2-7	TRBV6-1	once	TGTGCCAGCACCGACGGGGGATTAGGGCAGTACTTC	CASTDGGLGQYF
NA	TRBJ2-7	TRBV5-1	once	TGCGCCAGCAGCTTGGGTAACTCCTACGAGCAGTACTTC	CASSLGNSYEQYF
TRBD2	TRBJ2-2	TRBV15	NA	TGTGCCACCAGCATGACCGGTCGGACTAGCTCGCCCGGGGAGCTGTTTTTT	CATSMTGRTSSPGELFF
NA	TRBJ2-1	TRBV28	NA	TGTGCCAGCAGTTTGGTCGGACAAAATGCTGCCTACAATGAGCAGTTCTTC	CASSLVGQNAAYNEQFF
TRBD2	TRBJ2-1	TRBV10-3	NA	TGTGCCATCAGCCCTAGCGGGGGGGACAATGAGCAGTTCTTC	CAISPSGGDNEQFF
TRBD1	TRBJ2-1	TRBV27	NA	TGTGCCAGCAGTTTCCTTAAAACAGGGGGCTACTACAATGAGCAGTTCTTC	CASSFLKTGGYYNEQFF
NA	TRBJ2-7	TRBV6-1	few	TGTGCCAGCAAGCCTGGACAGTCTTTTACCTACGAGCAGTACTTC	CASKPGQSFTYEQYF
NA	TRBJ2-7	TRBV19	NA	TGTGCCAGTAGACTGGGAGGAGGTTGGGACTACGAGCAGTACTTC	CASRLGGGWDYEQYF
TRBD2	TRBJ2-7	TRBV18	NA	TGTGCCAGCTCACCACCGGGAGGGGTCGGTGACGAGCAGTACTTC	CASSPPGGVGDEQYF
NA	TRBJ2-3	TRBV4-1	once	TGCGCCAGCAGCCTCGTCGGGGGGCCTCCAGATACGCAGTATTTT	CASSLVGGPPDTQYF
TRBD2	TRBJ2-7	TRBV5-4	NA	TGTGCCAGCAGCCTAGCGGGTCAAGGTTACGAGCAGTACTTC	CASSLAGQGYEQYF
NA	TRBJ1-1	TRBV27	NA	TGTGCCAGCAGTATAGGAACAGGGTATCCCACTGAAGCTTTCTTT	CASSIGTGYPTEAFF
NA	TRBJ2-5	TRBV5-1	NA	TGCGCCAGCAGCTCCCTTTCATCGGGGGAGACCCAGTACTTC	CASSSLSSGETQYF
TRBD1	TRBJ2-4	TRBV5-1	NA	TGCGCCAGCAGCGACCGGGACAGGGGTCAAAACATTCAGTACTTC	CASSDRDRGQNIQYF
NA	TRBJ2-3	TRBV7-8	once	TGTGCCAGCAGCTCCCAACCTCCGAGACTATCAACAGATACGCAGTATTTT	CASSSQPPRLSTDTQYF
NA	TRBJ2-3	TRBV19	NA	TGTGCCAGTAGTACGGGACTCTTCACAGATACGCAGTATTTT	CASSTGLFTDTQYF
NA	TRBJ2-1	TRBV5-1	NA	TGCGCCAGCAGCTTGACTCGGACTATCCTCAATGAGCAGTTCTTC	CASSLTRTILNEQFF
NA	TRBJ2-3	TRBV6-1	NA	TGTGCCAGCAGTTATGGAGGAAGCACAGATACGCAGTATTTT	CASSYGGSTDTQYF
NA	TRBJ1-2	TRBV7-8	NA	TGTGCCAGCAGCTTACCCCGGGACACCTCACATGGCAGCTATGGCTACACCTTC	CASSLPRDTSHGSYGYTF
NA	TRBJ1-2	TRBV2	NA	TGTGCCAGCAGTGAAGATGGCAGGGCGTACTATGGCTACACCTTC	CASSEDGRAYYGYTF
NA	TRBJ2-2	TRBV4-1	NA	TGCGCCAGCAGCCAAGGAGGAACCGACACCGGGGAGCTGTTTTTT	CASSQGGTDTGELFF
TRBD1	TRBJ1-6	TRBV5-6	NA	TGTGCCAGCAGCGTTCAGGGACAGTATTATAATTCACCCCTCCACTTT	CASSVQGQYYNSPLHF
NA	TRBJ2-7	TRBV4-1	NA	TGCGCCAGCAGCCAGGCGGGCCCTTACGAGCAGTACTTC	CASSQAGPYEQYF
NA	TRBJ1-3	TRBV2	few	TGTGCCAAAGACACGTCTGGAAACACCATATATTTT	CAKDTSGNTIYF
NA	TRBJ2-1	TRBV25-1	once	TGTGCCAGCGGAGGAGGGTCGTTCTCCTACAATGAGCAGTTCTTC	CASGGGSFSYNEQFF
TRBD1	TRBJ2-7	TRBV7-2	NA	TGTGCCAGCAGCCCCGGGACAGGCGGATACGAGCAGTACTTC	CASSPGTGGYEQYF
TRBD2	TRBJ2-3	TRBV19	NA	TGTGCCAGTAGTGTAATAGCGGGGGCCGGCACAGATACGCAGTATTTT	CASSVIAGAGTDTQYF
NA	TRBJ2-7	TRBV4-1	NA	TGCGCCAGCAGCCTCAACGCAGACAGACCCAACGGCGAGCAGTACTTC	CASSLNADRPNGEQYF
NA	TRBJ1-2	TRBV19	NA	TGTGCCAGTAGTATCCTCTCAGGGGTCTACTATGGCTACACCTTC	CASSILSGVYYGYTF